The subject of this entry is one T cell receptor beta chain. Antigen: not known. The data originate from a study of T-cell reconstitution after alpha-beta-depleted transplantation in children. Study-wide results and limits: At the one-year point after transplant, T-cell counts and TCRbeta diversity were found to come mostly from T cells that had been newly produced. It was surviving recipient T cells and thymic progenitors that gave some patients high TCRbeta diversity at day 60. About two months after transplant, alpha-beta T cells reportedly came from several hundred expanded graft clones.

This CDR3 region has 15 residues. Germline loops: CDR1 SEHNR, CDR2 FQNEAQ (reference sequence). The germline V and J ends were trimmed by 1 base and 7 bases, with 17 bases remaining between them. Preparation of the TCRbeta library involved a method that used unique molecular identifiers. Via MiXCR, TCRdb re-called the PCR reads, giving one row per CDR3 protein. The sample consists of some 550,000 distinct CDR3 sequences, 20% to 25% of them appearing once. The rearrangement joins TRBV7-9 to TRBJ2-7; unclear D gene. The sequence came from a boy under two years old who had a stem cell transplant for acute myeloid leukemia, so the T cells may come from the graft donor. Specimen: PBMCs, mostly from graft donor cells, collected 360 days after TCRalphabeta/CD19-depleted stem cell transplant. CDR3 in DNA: TGTGCCAGCAGCTTAGGAGGCCTGGGGTCGAGGGAGCAGTACTTC. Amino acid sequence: CASSLGGLGSREQYF. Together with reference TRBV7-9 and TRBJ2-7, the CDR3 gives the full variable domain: DTGVSQNPRHKITKRGQNVTFRCDPISEHNRLYWYRQTLGQGPEFLTYFQNEAQLEKSRLLSDRFSAERPKGSFSTLEIQRTEQGDSAMYLCASSLGGLGSREQYFGPGTRLTVT.